One T cell receptor beta chain is described in this entry. This entry comes from a study of blood T cell repertoires in COVID-19. As processed by the authors: By means of reference gene primer amplification, nucleated cell counts were estimated. The table came from immunoSEQ multiplex PCR; TCRdb's copy has only in-frame clones and leaves some out. V and J calls and clone size are as listed in that table; D and trimming were resolved from the DNA. The table lists about 120,000 clones, 87% of them singletons. This CDR3 comprises 14 residues. Trimming took off 7 bases at V and 5 bases at J, with 17 bases between the two ends. The germline CDR1 and CDR2 sequences are MNHEY and SVGAGI.

Specimen: peripheral blood. This TCR was recovered from a human donor in a cohort sampled during active COVID-19. The chain recombines TRBV6-5 with TRBJ2-5; perhaps TRBD1 as D (6 bases). CDR3 loop: CASKAGASTETQYF. The CDR3 DNA reads as TGTGCCAGCAAAGCAGGGGCCTCCACCGAGACCCAGTACTTC.